The present entry profiles one T cell receptor (beta chain) with its context. The J segment lost 5 bases and the V segment lost 6 bases, leaving 3 bases of the junction unmatched. The CDR3 length is 13 residues. Looked up from germline, CDR1 is SNHLY and CDR2 is FYNNEI. The sample is drawn from a study of blood T cell repertoires in COVID-19. For the study at large: The United States, Italy and Spain supplied acute and convalescent COVID-19 samples. T cells, B-cell-depleted T cells, or PBMCs supplied cDNA or gDNA.

In the study's own analysis: Reference gene primer amplification yielded estimated nucleated cell counts. TCRdb keeps only in-frame clones here, not all; method: immunoSEQ multiplex PCR. V and J calls and clone size follow that table, whereas D and trimming were derived from the DNA. The sample carries about 130,000 clones, around 85% recorded once. The rearrangement links TRBV2 to TRBJ2-3; TRBD1 matches at 9 bases. Sequenced input: peripheral blood. The receptor was isolated from a woman of 80 years or more with acute or convalescent COVID-19. As DNA, the CDR3 is TGTGCCAGCAGGACAGGGGGTTTAGATACGCAGTATTTT. Its translation is CASRTGGLDTQYF. Full variable domain (rest looked up from reference TRBV2 and TRBJ2-3): EPEVTQTPSHQVTQMGQEVILRCVPISNHLYFYWYRQILGQKVEFLVSFYNNEISEKSEIFDDQFSVERPDGSNFTLKIRSTKLEDSAMYFCASRTGGLDTQYFGPGTRLTVL.